Sequencing of this TCR beta chain was carried out in a study of blood T cell repertoires in COVID-19. On the study more broadly: Specimens from acute and convalescent COVID-19 originated in the United States, Italy and Spain. T cells, B-cell-depleted T cells, or PBMCs supplied cDNA or gDNA.

Germline CDR1 and CDR2: MNHEY and SMNVEV (reference sequence). The CDR3 loop spans 14 amino acids. After removal of 5 bases from V and 6 bases from J, the junction contained 4 bases not matched to a gene. Original methodology: Amplification from reference gene primers served as the basis for estimated nucleated cell counts. Libraries were prepared by immunoSEQ multiplex PCR; TCRdb keeps only in-frame clonotypes and omits some of them. The D gene and trimming were derived from the DNA, and the V and J assignments and clone size from that table. The sample gives about 80,000 clones, about 72% of which show up once; about a sixth is in the top ten.

The sample consisted of peripheral blood. The rearrangement links TRBV27 to TRBJ2-2, with TRBD2 matching over 9 bases. The source of this sequence is a man between 65 and 85 years old with active or convalescent COVID-19. This CDR3 reads CASSKAGGAGELFF. The CDR3 DNA sequence: TGTGCCAGCAGTAAAGCGGGGGGAGCCGGGGAGCTGTTTTTT.